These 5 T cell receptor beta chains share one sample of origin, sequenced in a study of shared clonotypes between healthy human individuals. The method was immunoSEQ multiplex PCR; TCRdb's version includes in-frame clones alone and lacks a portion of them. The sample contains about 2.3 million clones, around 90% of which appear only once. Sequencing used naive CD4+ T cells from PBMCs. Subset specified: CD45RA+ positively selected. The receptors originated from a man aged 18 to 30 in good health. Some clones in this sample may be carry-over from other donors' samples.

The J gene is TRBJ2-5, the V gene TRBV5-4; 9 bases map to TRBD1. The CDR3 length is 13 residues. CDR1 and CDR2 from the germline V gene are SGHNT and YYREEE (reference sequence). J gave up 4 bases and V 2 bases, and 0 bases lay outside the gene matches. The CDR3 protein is CASSLQGAETQYF. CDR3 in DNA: TGTGCCAGCAGCTTACAGGGGGCAGAGACCCAGTACTTC.

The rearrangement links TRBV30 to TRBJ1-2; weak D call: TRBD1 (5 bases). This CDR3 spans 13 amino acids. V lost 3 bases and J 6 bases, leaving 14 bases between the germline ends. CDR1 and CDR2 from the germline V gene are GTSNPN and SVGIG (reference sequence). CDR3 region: CAWSDSLGNGYTF. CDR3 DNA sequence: TGTGCCTGGAGCGACAGCCTAGGTAATGGCTACACCTTC.

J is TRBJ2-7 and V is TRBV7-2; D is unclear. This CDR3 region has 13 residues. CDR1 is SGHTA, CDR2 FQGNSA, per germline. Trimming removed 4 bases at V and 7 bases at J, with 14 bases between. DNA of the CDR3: TGTGCCAGCAGCTCGTACACCGTGGGGGAGCAGTACTTC. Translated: CASSSYTVGEQYF.

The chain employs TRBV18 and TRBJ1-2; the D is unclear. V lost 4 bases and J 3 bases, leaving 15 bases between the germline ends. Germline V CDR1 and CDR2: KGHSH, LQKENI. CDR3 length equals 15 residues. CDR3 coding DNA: TGTGCCAGCTCACTCTCGGTTGAGATCTACTATGGCTACACCTTC. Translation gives CASSLSVEIYYGYTF.

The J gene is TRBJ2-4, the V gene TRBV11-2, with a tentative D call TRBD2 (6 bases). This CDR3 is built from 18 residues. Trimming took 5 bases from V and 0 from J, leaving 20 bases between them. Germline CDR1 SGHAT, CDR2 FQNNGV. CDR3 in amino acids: CASSQHPPSDLAKNIQYF. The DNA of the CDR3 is TGTGCCAGCAGCCAACACCCTCCTAGCGATCTAGCCAAAAACATTCAGTACTTC.